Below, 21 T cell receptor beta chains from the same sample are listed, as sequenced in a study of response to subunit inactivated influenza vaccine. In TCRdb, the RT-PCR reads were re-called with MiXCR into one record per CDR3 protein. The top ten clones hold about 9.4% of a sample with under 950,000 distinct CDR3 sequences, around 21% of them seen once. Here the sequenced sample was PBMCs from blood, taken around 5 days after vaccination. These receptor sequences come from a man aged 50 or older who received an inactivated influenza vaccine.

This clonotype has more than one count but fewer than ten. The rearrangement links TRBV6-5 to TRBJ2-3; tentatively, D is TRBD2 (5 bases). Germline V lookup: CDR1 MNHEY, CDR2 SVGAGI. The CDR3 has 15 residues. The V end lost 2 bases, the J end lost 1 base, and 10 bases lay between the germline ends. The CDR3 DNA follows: TGTGCCAGCAGTTACGCTCAGAGGGGCACAGATACGCAGTATTTT. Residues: CASSYAQRGTDTQYF.

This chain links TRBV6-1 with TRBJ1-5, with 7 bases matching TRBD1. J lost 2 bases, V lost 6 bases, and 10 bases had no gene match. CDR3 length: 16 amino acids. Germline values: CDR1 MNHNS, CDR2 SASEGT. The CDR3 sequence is CASRTNRGGGNQPQHF. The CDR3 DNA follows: TGTGCCAGCAGAACAAACAGGGGCGGAGGCAATCAGCCCCAGCATTTT.

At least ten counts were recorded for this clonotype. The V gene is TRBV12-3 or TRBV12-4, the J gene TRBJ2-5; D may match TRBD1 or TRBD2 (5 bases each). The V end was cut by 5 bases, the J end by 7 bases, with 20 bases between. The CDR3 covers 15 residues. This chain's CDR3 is CASSHTRDGIGTQYF. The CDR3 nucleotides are TGTGCCAGCAGTCATACCCGGGACGGGATCGGGACCCAGTACTTC.

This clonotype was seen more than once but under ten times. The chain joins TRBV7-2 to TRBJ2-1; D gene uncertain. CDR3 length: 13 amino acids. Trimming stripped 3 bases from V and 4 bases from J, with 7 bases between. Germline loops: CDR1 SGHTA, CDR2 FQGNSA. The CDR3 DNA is TGTGCCAGCAGCTTTGAGAAATACAATGAGCAGTTCTTC. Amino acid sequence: CASSFEKYNEQFF.

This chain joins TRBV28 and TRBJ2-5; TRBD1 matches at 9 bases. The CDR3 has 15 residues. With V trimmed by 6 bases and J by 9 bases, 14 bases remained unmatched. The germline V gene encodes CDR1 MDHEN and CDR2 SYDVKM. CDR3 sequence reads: CASSQRGTGSRSQYF. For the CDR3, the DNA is TGTGCCAGCAGCCAAAGGGGGACAGGGTCAAGGTCCCAGTACTTC.

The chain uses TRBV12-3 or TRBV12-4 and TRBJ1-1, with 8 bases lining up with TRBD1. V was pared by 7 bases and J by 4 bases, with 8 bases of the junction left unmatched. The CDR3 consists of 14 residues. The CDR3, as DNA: TGTGCCAGCAACCTTAGACAGGGGAGCACTGAAGCTTTCTTT. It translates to CASNLRQGSTEAFF.

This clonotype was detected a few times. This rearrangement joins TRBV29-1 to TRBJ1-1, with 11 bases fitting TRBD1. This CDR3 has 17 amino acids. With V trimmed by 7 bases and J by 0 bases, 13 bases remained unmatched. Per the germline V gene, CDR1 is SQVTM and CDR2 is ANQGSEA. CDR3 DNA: TGCAGCGCTGGTGAACGGACAGGGGGCTTTTTGAACACTGAAGCTTTCTTT. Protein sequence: CSAGERTGGFLNTEAFF.

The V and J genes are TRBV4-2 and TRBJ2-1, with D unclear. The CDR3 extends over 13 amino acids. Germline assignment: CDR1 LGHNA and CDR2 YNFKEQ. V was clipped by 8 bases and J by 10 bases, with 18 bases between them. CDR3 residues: CASGLELLGEQFF. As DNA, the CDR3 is TGTGCCAGCGGCCTCGAGCTCCTTGGGGAGCAGTTCTTC.

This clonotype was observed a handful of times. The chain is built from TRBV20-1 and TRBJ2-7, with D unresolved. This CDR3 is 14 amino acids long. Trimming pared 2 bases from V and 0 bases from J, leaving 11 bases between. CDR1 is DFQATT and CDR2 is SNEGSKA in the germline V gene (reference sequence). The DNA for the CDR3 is TGCAGTGCTAGATTTGCGCCAAGCTCCTACGAGCAGTACTTC. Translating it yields CSARFAPSSYEQYF.

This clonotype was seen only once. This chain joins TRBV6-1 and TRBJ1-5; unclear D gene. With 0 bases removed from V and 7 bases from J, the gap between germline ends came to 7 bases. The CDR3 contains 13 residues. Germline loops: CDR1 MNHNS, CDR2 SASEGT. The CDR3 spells CASSEARSQPQHF. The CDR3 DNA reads TGTGCCAGCAGTGAAGCTCGGTCCCAGCCCCAGCATTTT.

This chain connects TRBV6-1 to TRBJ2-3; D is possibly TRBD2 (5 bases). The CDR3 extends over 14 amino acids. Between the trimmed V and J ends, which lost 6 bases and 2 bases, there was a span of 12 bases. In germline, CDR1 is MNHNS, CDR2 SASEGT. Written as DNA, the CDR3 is TGTGCCAGCAGCCGAGCGGTGGCCACAGATACGCAGTATTTT. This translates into CASSRAVATDTQYF.

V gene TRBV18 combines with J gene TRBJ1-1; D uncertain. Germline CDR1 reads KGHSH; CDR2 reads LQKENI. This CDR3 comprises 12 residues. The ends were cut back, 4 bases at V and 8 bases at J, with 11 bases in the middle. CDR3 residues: CASSRFLEEAFF. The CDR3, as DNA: TGTGCCAGCTCACGGTTTCTGGAGGAAGCTTTCTTT.

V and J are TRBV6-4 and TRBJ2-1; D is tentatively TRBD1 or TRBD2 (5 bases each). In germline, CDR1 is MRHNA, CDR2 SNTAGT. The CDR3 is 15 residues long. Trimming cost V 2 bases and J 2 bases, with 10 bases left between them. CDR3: CASSDGTSTYNEQFF. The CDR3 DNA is TGTGCCAGCAGTGACGGGACGTCTACCTACAATGAGCAGTTCTTC.

CDR3 region: CASSFLGYSGANVLTF. The CDR3 bases are TGTGCCAGCAGTTTTCTGGGGTACTCTGGGGCCAACGTCCTGACTTTC. This chain links TRBV28 with TRBJ2-6, with D unclear. The CDR3 consists of 16 residues. V was shortened by 3 bases and J by 0 bases, with 9 bases between the two germline ends. CDR1 and CDR2 (germline): MDHEN, SYDVKM. The full variable domain, completed using reference TRBV28 and TRBJ2-6, is DVKVTQSSRYLVKRTGEKVFLECVQDMDHENMFWYRQDPGLGLRLIYFSYDVKMKEKGDIPEGYSVSREKKERFSLILESASTNQTSMYLCASSFLGYSGANVLTFGAGSRLTVL.

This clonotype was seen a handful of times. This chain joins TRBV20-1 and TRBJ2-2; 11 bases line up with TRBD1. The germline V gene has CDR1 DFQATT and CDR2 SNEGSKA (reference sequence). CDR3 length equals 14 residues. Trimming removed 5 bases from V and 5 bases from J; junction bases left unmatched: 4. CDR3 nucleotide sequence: TGCAGTGCTGAGGGGACAGGGGGGACCGGGGAGCTGTTTTTT. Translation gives CSAEGTGGTGELFF.

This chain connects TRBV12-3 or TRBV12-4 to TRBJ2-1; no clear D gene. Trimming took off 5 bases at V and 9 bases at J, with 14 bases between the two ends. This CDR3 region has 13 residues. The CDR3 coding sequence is TGTGCCAGCAGTCCCGCACGAGTTGGTGAGCAGTTCTTC. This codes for CASSPARVGEQFF.

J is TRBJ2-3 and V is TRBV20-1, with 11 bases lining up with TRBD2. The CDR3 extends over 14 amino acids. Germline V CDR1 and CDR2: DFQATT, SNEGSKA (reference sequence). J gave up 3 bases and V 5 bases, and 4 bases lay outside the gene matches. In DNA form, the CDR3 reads TGCAGTGCTCAGAGGACTAGCGGGACAGATACGCAGTATTTT. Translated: CSAQRTSGTDTQYF.

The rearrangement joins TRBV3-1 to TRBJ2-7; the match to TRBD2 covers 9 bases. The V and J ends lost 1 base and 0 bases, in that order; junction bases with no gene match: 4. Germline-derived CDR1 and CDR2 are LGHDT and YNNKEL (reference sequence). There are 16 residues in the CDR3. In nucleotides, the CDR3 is TGTGCCAGCAGCCAAGGGCTAGCGGGGTCCTCCTACGAGCAGTACTTC. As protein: CASSQGLAGSSYEQYF.

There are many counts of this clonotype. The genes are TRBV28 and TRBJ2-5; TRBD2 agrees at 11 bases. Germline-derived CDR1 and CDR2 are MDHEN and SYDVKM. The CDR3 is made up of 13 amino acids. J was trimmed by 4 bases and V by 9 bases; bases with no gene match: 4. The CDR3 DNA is TGTGCCAGTGGGACTAGCGGTAGAGAGACCCAGTACTTC. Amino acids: CASGTSGRETQYF.

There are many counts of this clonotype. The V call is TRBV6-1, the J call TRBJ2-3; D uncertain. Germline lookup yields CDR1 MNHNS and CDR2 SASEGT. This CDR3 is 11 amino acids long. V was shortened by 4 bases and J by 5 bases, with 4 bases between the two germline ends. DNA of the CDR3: TGTGCCAGCAGTGTCGAAGATACGCAGTATTTT. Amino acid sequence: CASSVEDTQYF.

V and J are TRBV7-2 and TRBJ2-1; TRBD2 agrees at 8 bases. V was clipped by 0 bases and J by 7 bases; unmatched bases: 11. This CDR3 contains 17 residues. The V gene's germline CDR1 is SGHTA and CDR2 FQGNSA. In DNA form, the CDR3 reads TGTGCCAGCAGCTTAGCGCAGTTGGCGGGGGGCCGGAATGAGCAGTTCTTC. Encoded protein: CASSLAQLAGGRNEQFF.